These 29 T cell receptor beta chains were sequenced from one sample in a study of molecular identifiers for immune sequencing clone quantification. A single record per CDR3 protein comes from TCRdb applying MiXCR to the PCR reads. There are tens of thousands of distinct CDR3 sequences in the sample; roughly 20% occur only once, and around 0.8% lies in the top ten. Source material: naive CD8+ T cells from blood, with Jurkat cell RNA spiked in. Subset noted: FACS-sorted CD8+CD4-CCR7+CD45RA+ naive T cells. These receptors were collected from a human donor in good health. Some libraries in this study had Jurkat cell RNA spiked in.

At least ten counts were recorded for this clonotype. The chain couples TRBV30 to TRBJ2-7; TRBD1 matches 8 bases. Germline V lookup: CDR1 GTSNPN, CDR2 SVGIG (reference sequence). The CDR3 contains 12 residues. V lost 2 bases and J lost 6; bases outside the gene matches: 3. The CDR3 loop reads CAWSKDRVEQYF. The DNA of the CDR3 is TGTGCCTGGAGTAAGGACAGGGTCGAGCAGTACTTC.

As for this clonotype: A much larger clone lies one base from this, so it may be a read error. CDR3: CASSSLLTGRETEALF. The DNA of the CDR3 is TGTGCCAGCAGTTCTCTATTGACAGGCCGCGAAACTGAAGCTCTCTTT. The V and J genes are TRBV28 and TRBJ1-1, with D possibly being TRBD1 (6 bases). This CDR3 is built from 16 residues. CDR1 MDHEN and CDR2 SYDVKM come from the germline V gene.

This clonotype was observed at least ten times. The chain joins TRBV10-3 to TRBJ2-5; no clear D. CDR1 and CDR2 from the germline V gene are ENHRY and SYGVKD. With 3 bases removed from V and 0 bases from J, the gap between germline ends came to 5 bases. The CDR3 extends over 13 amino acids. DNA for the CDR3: TGTGCCATCAGTGACAGGTACCAAGAGACCCAGTACTTC. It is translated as CAISDRYQETQYF.

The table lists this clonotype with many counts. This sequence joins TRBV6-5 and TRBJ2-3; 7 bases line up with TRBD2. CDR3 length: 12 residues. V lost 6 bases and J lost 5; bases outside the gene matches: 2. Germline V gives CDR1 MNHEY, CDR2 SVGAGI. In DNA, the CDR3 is TGTGCCAGCAGCAGGGAGGGAGATACGCAGTATTTT. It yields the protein CASSREGDTQYF.

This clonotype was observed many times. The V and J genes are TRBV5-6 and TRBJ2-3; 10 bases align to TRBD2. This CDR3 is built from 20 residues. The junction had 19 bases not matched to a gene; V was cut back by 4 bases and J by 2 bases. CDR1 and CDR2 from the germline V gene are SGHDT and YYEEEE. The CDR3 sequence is CASSSAGHTLAGPITDTQYF. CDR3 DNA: TGTGCCAGCAGCAGCGCGGGGCACACACTAGCGGGGCCCATCACAGATACGCAGTATTTT.

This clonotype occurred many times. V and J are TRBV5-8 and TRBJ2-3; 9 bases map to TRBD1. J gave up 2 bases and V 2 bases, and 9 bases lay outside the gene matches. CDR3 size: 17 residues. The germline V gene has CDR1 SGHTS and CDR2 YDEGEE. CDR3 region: CASSFVLGTGYTDTQYF. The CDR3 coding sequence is TGTGCCAGCAGCTTCGTCCTCGGGACAGGGTACACAGATACGCAGTATTTT.

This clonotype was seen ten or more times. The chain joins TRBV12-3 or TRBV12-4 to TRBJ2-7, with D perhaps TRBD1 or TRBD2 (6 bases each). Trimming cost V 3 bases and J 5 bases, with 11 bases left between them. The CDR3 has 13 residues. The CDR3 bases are TGTGCCAGCAGTTTTTTCCGGGGGCACGAGCAGTACTTC. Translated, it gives CASSFFRGHEQYF.

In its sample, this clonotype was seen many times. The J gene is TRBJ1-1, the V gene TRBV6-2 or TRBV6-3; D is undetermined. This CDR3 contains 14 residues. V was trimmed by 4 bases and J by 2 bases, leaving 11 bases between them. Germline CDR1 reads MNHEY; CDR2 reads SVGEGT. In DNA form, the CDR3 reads TGTGCCAGCAGTTTCCTAACAGCAAACACTGAAGCTTTCTTT. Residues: CASSFLTANTEAFF.

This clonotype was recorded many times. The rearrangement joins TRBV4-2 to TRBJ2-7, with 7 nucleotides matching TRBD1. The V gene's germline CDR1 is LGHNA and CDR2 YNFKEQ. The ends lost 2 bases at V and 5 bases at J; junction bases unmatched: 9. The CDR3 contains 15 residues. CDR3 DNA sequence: TGTGCCAGCAGCCAACCCCGGGACAGTAACAACGAGCAGTACTTC. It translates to CASSQPRDSNNEQYF.

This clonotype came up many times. CDR3 DNA sequence: TGTGCCAGCAGCTTAAACCCACCCGGGAGCTCTTACGAGCAGTACTTC. Amino acid sequence: CASSLNPPGSSYEQYF. The rearrangement joins TRBV7-2 to TRBJ2-7, with D tentatively TRBD2 (6 bases). The germline gives CDR1 SGHTA, CDR2 FQGNSA. The CDR3 covers 16 residues. V was pared by 2 bases and J by 4 bases, with 18 bases between.

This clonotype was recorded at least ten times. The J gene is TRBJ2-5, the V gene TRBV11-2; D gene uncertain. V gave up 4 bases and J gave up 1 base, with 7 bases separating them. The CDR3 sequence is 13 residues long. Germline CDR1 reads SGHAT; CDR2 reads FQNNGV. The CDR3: CASSSPLQETQYF. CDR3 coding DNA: TGTGCCAGCAGCTCTCCCCTCCAAGAGACCCAGTACTTC.

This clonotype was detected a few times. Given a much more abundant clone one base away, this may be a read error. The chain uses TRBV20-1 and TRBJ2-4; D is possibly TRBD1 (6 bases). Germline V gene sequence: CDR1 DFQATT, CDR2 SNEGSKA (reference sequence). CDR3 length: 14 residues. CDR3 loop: CGAPAGVAKNIQYF. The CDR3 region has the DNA TGCGGTGCTCCCGCAGGGGTAGCCAAAAACATTCAGTACTTC.

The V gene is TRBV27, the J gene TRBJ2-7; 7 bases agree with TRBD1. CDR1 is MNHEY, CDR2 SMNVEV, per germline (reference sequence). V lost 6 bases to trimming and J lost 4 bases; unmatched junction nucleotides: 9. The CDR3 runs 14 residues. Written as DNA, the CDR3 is TGTGCCAGCAGAGTGCAGACAGGGCGGTACGAGCAGTACTTC. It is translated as CASRVQTGRYEQYF.

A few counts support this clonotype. The chain's CDR3 is CASSPLGVLSYNEQFF. In nucleotides, the CDR3 is TGTGCCAGCAGCCCACTCGGAGTCCTCTCCTACAATGAGCAGTTCTTC. The J gene is TRBJ2-1, the V gene TRBV27; D gene unclear. The germline CDR1 and CDR2 sequences are MNHEY and SMNVEV (reference sequence). The CDR3 runs to 16 residues. Trimming cost V 6 bases and J 0 bases, with 15 bases left between them.

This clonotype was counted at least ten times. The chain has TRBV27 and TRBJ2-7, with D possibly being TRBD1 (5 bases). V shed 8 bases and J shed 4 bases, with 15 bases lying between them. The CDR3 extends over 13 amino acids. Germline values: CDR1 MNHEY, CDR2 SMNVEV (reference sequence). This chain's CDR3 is CASSKGVWYEQYF. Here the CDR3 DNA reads TGTGCCAGCTCGAAAGGGGTATGGTACGAGCAGTACTTC.

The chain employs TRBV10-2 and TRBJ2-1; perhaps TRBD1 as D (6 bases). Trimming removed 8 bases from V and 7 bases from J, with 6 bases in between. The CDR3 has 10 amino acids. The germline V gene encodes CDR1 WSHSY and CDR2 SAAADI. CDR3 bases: TGCGCCAGCCAGGGGAATGAGCAGTTCTTC. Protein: CASQGNEQFF.

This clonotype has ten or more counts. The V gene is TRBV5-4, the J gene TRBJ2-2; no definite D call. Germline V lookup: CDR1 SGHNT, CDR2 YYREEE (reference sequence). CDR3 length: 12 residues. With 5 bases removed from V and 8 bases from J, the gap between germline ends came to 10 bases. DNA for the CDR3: TGTGCCAGCAGTCCCCCTGGTGGGGAGCTGTTTTTT. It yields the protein CASSPPGGELFF. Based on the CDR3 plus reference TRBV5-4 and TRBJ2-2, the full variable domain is ETGVTQSPTHLIKTRGQQVTLRCSSQSGHNTVSWYQQALGQGPQFIFQYYREEENGRGNFPPRFSGLQFPNYSSELNVNALELDDSALYLCASSPPGGELFFGEGSRLTVL.

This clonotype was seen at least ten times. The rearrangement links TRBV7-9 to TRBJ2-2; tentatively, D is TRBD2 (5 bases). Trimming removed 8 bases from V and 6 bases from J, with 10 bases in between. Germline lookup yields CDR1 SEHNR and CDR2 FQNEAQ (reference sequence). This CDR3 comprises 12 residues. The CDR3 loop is CASRRISGELFF. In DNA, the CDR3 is TGTGCCAGCCGGAGGATTTCCGGGGAGCTGTTTTTT.

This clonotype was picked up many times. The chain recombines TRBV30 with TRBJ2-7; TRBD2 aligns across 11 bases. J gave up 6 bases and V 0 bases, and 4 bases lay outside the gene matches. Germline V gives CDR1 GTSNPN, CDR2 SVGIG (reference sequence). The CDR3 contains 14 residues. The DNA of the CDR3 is TGTGCCTGGAGTGTTAGCGGGGGGGCCATCGAGCAGTACTTC. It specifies CAWSVSGGAIEQYF.

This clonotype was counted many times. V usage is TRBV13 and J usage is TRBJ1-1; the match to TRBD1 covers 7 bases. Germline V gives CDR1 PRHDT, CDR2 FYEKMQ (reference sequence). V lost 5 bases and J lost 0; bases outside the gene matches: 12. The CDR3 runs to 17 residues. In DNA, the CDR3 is TGTGCCAGCAGCCCTACCGGGACAGAAGGCATGAACACTGAAGCTTTCTTT. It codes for CASSPTGTEGMNTEAFF.

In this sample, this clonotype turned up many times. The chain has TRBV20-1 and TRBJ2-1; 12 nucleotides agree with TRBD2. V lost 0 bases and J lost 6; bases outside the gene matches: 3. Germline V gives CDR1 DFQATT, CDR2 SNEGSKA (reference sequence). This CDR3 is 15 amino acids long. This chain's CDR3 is CSARDLTSGSNEQFF. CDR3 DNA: TGCAGTGCTAGAGATTTGACTAGCGGGAGCAATGAGCAGTTCTTC.

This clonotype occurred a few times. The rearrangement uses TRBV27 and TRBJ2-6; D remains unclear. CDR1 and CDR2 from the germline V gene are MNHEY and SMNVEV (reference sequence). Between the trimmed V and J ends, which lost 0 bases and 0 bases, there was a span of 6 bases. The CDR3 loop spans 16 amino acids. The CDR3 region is CASSLSIGSGANVLTF. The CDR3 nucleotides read TGTGCCAGCAGTTTATCGATCGGCTCTGGGGCCAACGTCCTGACTTTC.

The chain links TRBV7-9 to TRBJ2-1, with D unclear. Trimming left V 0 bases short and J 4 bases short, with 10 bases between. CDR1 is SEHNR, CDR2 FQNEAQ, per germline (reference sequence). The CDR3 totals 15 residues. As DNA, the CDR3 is TGTGCCAGCAGCTTAGCAGACCCCAGTTACAATGAGCAGTTCTTC. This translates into CASSLADPSYNEQFF.

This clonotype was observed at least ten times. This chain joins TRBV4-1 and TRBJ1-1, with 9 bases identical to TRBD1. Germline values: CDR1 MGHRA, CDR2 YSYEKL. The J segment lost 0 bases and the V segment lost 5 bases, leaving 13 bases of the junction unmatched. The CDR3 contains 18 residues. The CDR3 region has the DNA TGCGCCAGCAGCGAAAGGGGACAGGGAGGAGCTATGAACACTGAAGCTTTCTTT. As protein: CASSERGQGGAMNTEAFF.

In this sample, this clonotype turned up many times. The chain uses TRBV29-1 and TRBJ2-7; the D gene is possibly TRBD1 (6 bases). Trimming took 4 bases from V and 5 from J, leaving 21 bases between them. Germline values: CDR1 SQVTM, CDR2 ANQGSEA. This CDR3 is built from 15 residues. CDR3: CSVGSFTGIPDEQYF. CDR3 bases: TGCAGCGTTGGGAGTTTTACAGGGATTCCTGACGAGCAGTACTTC.

The CDR3 coding sequence is TGTGCCAGCAGCGCACACAGGGGAGCCTACAATGAGCAGTTCTTC. Protein product: CASSAHRGAYNEQFF. The chain employs TRBV9 and TRBJ2-1; 7 bases match TRBD1. The CDR3 totals 15 residues. Germline CDR1 and CDR2: SGDLS and YYNGEE. V was clipped by 3 bases and J by 2 bases; unmatched bases: 5.

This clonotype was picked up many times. CDR3 loop: CASSPWGAGHPGGAEAFF. In DNA, the CDR3 is TGTGCCAGCAGTCCCTGGGGCGCAGGCCATCCGGGGGGTGCTGAAGCTTTCTTT. The J gene is TRBJ1-1, the V gene TRBV6-6; a weak D match, TRBD1 (5 bases). Trimming cost V 5 bases and J 6 bases, with 28 bases left between them. The CDR3 totals 18 residues. Germline V lookup: CDR1 MNHNY, CDR2 SVGAGI (reference sequence).

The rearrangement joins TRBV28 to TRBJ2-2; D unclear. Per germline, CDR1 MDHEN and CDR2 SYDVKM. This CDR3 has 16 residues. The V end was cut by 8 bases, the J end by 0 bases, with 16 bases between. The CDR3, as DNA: TGTGCCAGCTGCGTCCAATACCTACCGAACACCGGGGAGCTGTTTTTT. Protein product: CASCVQYLPNTGELFF.

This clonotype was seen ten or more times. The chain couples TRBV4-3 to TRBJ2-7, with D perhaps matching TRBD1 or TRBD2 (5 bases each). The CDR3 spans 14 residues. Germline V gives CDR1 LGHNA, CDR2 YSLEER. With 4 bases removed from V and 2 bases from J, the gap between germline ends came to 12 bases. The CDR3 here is CASSPFEGTYEQYF. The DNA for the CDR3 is TGCGCCAGCAGCCCTTTTGAGGGGACCTACGAGCAGTACTTC.